The rows below give T cell receptor beta chains drawn from one sample of a study of blood T cells in healthy people across ages. Each CDR3 protein gets one entry after TCRdb re-called the 5' RACE reads with MiXCR. The table has 800,000 to 950,000 distinct CDR3 sequences, roughly 43% seen once. The specimen sequenced was blood. The receptors were gathered from a man under 40 in good health. CDR3s include the opening cysteine and the closing phenylalanine or tryptophan.

v_call: TRBV4-1
j_call: NA
cdr3_aa: CASSAREASGGAQETQFF

v_call: TRBV29-1
j_call: TRBJ1-5
cdr3_aa: CSVTLGADQPQHF

v_call: TRBV6-5
j_call: NA
cdr3_aa: CASSFGGNYEQYF

v_call: TRBV20-1
j_call: TRBJ2-7
cdr3_aa: CSGEGQGEHEQYF

v_call: TRBV6-6
j_call: TRBJ2-7
cdr3_aa: CASSPGTGNEQYF

v_call: TRBV5-1
j_call: NA
cdr3_aa: CASKALDGSVHEQYF

v_call: TRBV6-1
j_call: TRBJ1-2
cdr3_aa: CASSEGAAYGYTF

v_call: TRBV12-3/TRBV12-4
j_call: TRBJ2-1
cdr3_aa: CASSLAAEAYNEQFF

v_call: TRBV21-1
j_call: TRBJ1-4
cdr3_aa: CASSRETIHEKLFF

v_call: TRBV4-1
j_call: TRBJ1-5
cdr3_aa: CASSQGFNQPQHF

v_call: TRBV9
j_call: TRBJ1-2
cdr3_aa: CASSAPQGSADGYTF

v_call: TRBV10-3
j_call: TRBJ2-7
cdr3_aa: CAISATSGIYEQYF

v_call: TRBV5-6
j_call: TRBJ2-7
cdr3_aa: CASCQTSSYEQYF

v_call: TRBV2
j_call: TRBJ2-5
cdr3_aa: CASRGGELETQYF